This T cell receptor beta chain emerged from a study of cytomegalovirus exposure and HLA in healthy donors. The CDR3 has 14 amino acids. Germline-derived CDR1 and CDR2 are SGHRS and YFSETQ. V lost 7 bases, J lost 1 base, and 4 bases stayed unmatched. In the PCR, 60 Vbeta and 13 Jbeta primers were used. Measured with immunoSEQ multiplex PCR; TCRdb has only the in-frame clones, and not every one. The table lists around 130,000 clones, 75% to 80% of them singletons, with 0.94% in the top ten. This clonotype was obtained from a woman aged 60 to 75 in good health and CMV-seronegative. Sequencing used PBMCs. This chain uses TRBV5-1 with TRBJ2-3; 9 bases are a match to TRBD1. CDR3 loop: CASGRTGGTDTQYF. In DNA form, the CDR3 reads TGCGCCAGCGGCAGGACAGGGGGCACAGATACGCAGTATTTT.